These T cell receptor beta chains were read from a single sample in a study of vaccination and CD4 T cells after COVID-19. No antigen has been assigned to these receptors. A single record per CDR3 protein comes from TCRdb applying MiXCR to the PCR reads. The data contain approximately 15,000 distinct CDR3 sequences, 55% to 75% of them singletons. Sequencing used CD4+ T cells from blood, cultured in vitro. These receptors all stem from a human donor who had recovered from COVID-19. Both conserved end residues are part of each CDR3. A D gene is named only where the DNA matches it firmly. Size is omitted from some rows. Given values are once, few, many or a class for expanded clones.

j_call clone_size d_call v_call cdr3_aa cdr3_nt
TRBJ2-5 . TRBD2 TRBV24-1 CATSDWGLAVQETQYF TGTGCCACCAGTGATTGGGGACTAGCGGTCCAAGAGACCCAGTACTTC
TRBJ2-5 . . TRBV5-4 CASSLTVQETQYF TGTGCCAGCAGCTTGACAGTTCAAGAGACCCAGTACTTC
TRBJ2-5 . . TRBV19 CASSIDVGPQETQYF TGTGCCAGTAGTATAGATGTGGGCCCCCAAGAGACCCAGTACTTC
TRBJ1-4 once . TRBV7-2 CASSLVYRSEKLFF TGTGCCAGCAGCTTAGTGTATCGTTCGGAAAAACTGTTTTTT
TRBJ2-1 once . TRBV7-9 CASSLVEPKQFF TGTGCCAGCAGCTTAGTGGAACCGAAGCAGTTCTTC
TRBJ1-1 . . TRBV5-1 CASSLGGALEAFF TGCGCCAGCAGCTTGGGGGGGGCGCTTGAAGCTTTCTTT
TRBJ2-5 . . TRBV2 CASSELAGRETQYF TGTGCCAGCAGTGAACTGGCAGGTCGAGAGACCCAGTACTTC
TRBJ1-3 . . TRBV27 CASSLLGGPGNTIYF TGTGCCAGCAGTTTATTGGGCGGGCCTGGAAACACCATATATTTT
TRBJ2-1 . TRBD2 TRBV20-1 CSASSGGGNYNEQFF TGCAGTGCTTCAAGCGGGGGGGGAAACTACAATGAGCAGTTCTTC
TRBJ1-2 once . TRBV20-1 CTSRMVVGHGYTF TGCACCAGTAGGATGGTGGTTGGCCATGGCTACACCTTC
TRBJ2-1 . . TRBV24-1 CATSDLGTGAHNEQFF TGTGCCACCAGTGATTTGGGGACGGGGGCCCACAATGAGCAGTTCTTC
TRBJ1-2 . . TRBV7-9 CASSLESGLNYGYTF TGTGCCAGCAGCTTAGAATCAGGATTAAACTATGGCTACACCTTC
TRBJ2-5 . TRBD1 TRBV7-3 CASSLIGGGGETQYF TGTGCCAGCAGCTTAATAGGGGGCGGCGGGGAGACCCAGTACTTC
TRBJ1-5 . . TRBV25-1 CASSGLTSNQPQHF TGTGCCAGCAGTGGCCTTACTAGCAATCAGCCCCAGCATTTT
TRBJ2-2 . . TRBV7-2 CASSPLPGNTGELFF TGTGCCAGCAGCCCCCTTCCAGGGAACACCGGGGAGCTGTTTTTT
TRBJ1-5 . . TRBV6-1 CASSVRQPQHF TGTGCCAGCAGCGTCCGTCAGCCCCAGCATTTT
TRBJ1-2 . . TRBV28 CATSYRPILYGYTF TGTGCTACAAGTTACCGTCCCATCCTCTATGGCTACACCTTC
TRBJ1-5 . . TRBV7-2 CASSPRGVQMNQPQHF TGTGCCAGCAGCCCGAGGGGGGTACAGATGAATCAGCCCCAGCATTTT
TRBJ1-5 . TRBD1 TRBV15 CATSRDPLTTGNQPQHF TGTGCCACCAGCAGAGATCCCCTAACGACAGGGAATCAGCCCCAGCATTTT
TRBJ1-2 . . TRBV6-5 CASSYWGKGVDYGYTF TGTGCCAGCAGTTATTGGGGGAAGGGTGTGGACTATGGCTACACCTTC
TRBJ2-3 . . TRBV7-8 CASNDGGSTDTQYF TGTGCCAGCAACGACGGGGGTTCCACAGATACGCAGTATTTT
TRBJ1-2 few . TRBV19 CASRRGEGGYGYTF TGTGCCAGTAGACGCGGGGAGGGTGGCTATGGCTACACCTTC
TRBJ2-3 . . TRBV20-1 CSAHLSQLVADTQYF TGCAGTGCTCACCTTTCCCAGTTGGTGGCGGATACGCAGTATTTT
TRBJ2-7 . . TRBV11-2 CASSLDFGSYEQYF TGTGCCAGCAGCTTAGATTTCGGTTCCTACGAGCAGTACTTC
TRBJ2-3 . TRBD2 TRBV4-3 CASSQRPSGDPYTDTQYF TGCGCCAGCAGCCAAAGGCCTAGCGGAGACCCTTACACAGATACGCAGTATTTT
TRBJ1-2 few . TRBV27 CASRPPSLLRDRLNYGYTF TGTGCCAGCAGACCCCCATCCCTACTCCGGGACCGCCTTAACTATGGCTACACCTTC
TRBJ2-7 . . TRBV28 CASSQAHGAVDEQYF TGTGCCAGCAGCCAAGCCCATGGGGCCGTTGACGAGCAGTACTTC